The text below deals with one T cell receptor (beta chain). No antigen is known for it. Since all of the isolated RNA was reverse transcribed, expressed TCRB transcripts were what got sequenced. Assay used: immunoSEQ multiplex PCR; TCRdb lists only in-frame clones, some missing. The table records 150,000 to 200,000 clones, around 7.9% of them present only once. This CDR3 has 15 amino acids. V lost 7 bases, J lost 7 bases, and 15 bases stayed unmatched. Germline CDR1 is SQVTM and CDR2 is ANQGSEA. The record originates from a study of beta chain features in type 1 diabetes. Study-wide results and limits: Among patients with Type 1 diabetes, TCRB CDR3s were moderately but significantly shorter in every one of the four CD4+ subsets. Still unanswered here is whether HLA type influences TCRB rearrangement. More deletions and fewer insertions at VDJ junctions were found in patients with type 1 diabetes. Equally in patients and controls, shorter templates might have been favored by PCR.

Via the markers CD45RO/CCR7/CD25/CD127/CD95/CD27, stem cell-like memory, regulatory, central memory and naive CD4+ cells were sorted. Sequencing was carried out using central memory CD4+ T cells from blood. The clonotype comes from a man younger than 35 with type 1 diabetes. The chain is built from TRBV29-1 and TRBJ2-1; 8 bases are shared with TRBD1. The chain's CDR3 is CSATQRAGGWNEQFF. CDR3 nucleotides: TGCAGCGCCACACAACGCGCAGGGGGCTGGAATGAGCAGTTCTTC.